These 7 T cell receptor beta chains were all obtained from the same sample, sequenced in a study of cytotoxic CD8 clonotypes in ibrutinib-treated CLL. The data were produced by immunoSEQ multiplex PCR, yet TCRdb's version contains in-frame clones alone and is incomplete. Of more than 300,000 clones listed, approximately 80% are singletons. The sample in question was PBMCs, obtained before ibrutinib treatment. The receptors derive from a human donor with chronic lymphocytic leukemia.

The rearrangement joins TRBV7-9 to TRBJ2-2; D is possibly TRBD2 (6 bases). Per the germline V gene, CDR1 is SEHNR and CDR2 is FQNEAQ (reference sequence). The CDR3 contains 12 residues. CDR3 DNA sequence: TGTGCTGCGGGGTTGATTTCCGGGGAGCTGTTTTTT. This sequence encodes CAAGLISGELFF.

This clone turned up a few times. The DNA of the CDR3 is TGTGCCAGCAAACCCGGACAGGGCAGGGAAACTAATGAAAAACTGTTTTTT. Protein sequence: CASKPGQGRETNEKLFF. V gene TRBV2 combines with J gene TRBJ1-4; 8 bases fit TRBD1. Unmatched junction bases numbered 11, after V lost 7 bases and J lost 1 base. The CDR3 spans 17 residues. CDR1 is SNHLY and CDR2 is FYNNEI in the germline V gene.

This sequence joins TRBV5-1 and TRBJ2-3, with 10 bases lining up with TRBD1. Germline V gene data show CDR1 as SGHRS and CDR2 as YFSETQ. The CDR3 is made up of 14 amino acids. Germline trimming cut 7 bases from V and 1 base from J; bases unmatched to any gene: 3. CDR3 protein: CASSGTGGTDTQYF. In DNA form, the CDR3 reads TGCGCCAGCTCCGGGACAGGGGGCACAGATACGCAGTATTTT.

The chain couples TRBV4-1 to TRBJ2-5; no reliable D call. The CDR3 loop spans 13 amino acids. Germline values: CDR1 MGHRA, CDR2 YSYEKL. V lost 2 bases and J 3 bases, leaving 7 bases between the germline ends. CDR3 residues: CASSQWRKETQYF. The CDR3 coding sequence is TGCGCCAGCAGCCAATGGCGGAAAGAGACCCAGTACTTC.

There are a few counts of this clone. The chain is built from TRBV20-1 and TRBJ1-1; D is unresolved. The CDR3 extends over 11 amino acids. Germline CDR1 and CDR2: DFQATT and SNEGSKA (reference sequence). V dropped 3 bases and J dropped 4 bases, with 6 bases sitting between them. For the CDR3, the DNA is TGCAGTGCTAGTCGTGGCACTGAAGCTTTCTTT. This translates into CSASRGTEAFF.

The V call is TRBV5-8, the J call TRBJ1-5; tentatively, D is TRBD1 (5 bases). Trimming cost V 1 base and J 9 bases, with 14 bases left between them. Germline assignment: CDR1 SGHTS and CDR2 YDEGEE. This CDR3 is 14 amino acids long. The CDR3 nucleotides are TGTGCCAGCAGCTTGAGGGGAGGGGCAGTGCCCCAGCATTTT. Encoded protein: CASSLRGGAVPQHF.

V is TRBV29-1 and J is TRBJ2-7; TRBD1 matches 12 bases. The germline V gene encodes CDR1 SQVTM and CDR2 ANQGSEA. The J segment lost 3 bases and the V segment lost 4 bases, leaving 13 bases of the junction unmatched. The CDR3 is 17 residues long. CDR3 amino acids: CSVVGDRGPPEVYEQYF. In nucleotides, the CDR3 is TGCAGCGTTGTGGGGGACAGGGGGCCCCCAGAGGTCTACGAGCAGTACTTC.